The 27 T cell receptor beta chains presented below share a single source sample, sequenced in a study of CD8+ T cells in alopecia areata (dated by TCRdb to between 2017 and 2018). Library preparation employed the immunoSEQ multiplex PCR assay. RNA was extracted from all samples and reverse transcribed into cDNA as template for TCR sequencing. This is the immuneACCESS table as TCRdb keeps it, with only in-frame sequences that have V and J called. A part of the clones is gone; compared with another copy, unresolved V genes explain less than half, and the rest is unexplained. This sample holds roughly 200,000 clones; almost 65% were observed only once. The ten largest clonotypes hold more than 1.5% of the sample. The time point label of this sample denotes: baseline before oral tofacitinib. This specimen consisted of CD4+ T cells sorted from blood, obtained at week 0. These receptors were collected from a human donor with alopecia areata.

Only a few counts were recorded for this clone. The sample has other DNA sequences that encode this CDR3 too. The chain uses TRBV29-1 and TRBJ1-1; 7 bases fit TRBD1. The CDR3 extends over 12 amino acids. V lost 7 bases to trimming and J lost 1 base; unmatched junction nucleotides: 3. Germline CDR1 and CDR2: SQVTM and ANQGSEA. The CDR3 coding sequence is TGCAGCGCCTGGACAGGGAACACTGAAGCTTTCTTT. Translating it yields CSAWTGNTEAFF.

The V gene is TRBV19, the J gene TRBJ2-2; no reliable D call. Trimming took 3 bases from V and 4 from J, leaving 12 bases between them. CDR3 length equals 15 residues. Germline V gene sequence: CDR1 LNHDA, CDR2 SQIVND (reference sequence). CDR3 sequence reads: CASSISGNPTGELFF. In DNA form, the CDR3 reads TGTGCCAGTAGTATCAGTGGGAACCCCACCGGGGAGCTGTTTTTT.

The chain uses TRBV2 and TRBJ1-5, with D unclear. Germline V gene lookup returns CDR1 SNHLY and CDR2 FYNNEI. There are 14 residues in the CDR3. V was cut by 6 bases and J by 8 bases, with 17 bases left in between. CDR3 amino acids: CASRFSLRREPQHF. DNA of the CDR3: TGTGCCAGCAGGTTTTCGCTTAGGCGGGAGCCCCAGCATTTT. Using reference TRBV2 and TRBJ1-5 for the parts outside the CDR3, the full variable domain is EPEVTQTPSHQVTQMGQEVILRCVPISNHLYFYWYRQILGQKVEFLVSFYNNEISEKSEIFDDQFSVERPDGSNFTLKIRSTKLEDSAMYFCASRFSLRREPQHFGDGTRLSIL.

In nucleotides, the CDR3 is TGTGCCAGCAGTTTCTCGGACAGACAGTTCTTC. Translated: CASSFSDRQFF. The chain carries TRBV27 and TRBJ2-1, with D tentatively TRBD1 (6 bases). Germline CDR1 is MNHEY and CDR2 is SMNVEV (reference sequence). Trimming removed 3 bases from V and 13 bases from J, with 10 bases in between. This CDR3 has 11 amino acids.

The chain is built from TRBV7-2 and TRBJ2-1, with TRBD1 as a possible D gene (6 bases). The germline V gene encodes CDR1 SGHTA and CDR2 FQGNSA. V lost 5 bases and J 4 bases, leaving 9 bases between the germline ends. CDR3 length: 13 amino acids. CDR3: CASSPQGYNEQFF. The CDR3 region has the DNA TGTGCCAGCAGCCCACAGGGATACAATGAGCAGTTCTTC.

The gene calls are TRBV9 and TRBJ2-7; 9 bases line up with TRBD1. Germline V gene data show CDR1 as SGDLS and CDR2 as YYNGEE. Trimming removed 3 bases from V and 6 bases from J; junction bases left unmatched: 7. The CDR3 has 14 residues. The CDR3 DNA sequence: TGTGCCAGCAGCGCGATGACAGGGGGGATCGAGCAGTACTTC. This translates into CASSAMTGGIEQYF.

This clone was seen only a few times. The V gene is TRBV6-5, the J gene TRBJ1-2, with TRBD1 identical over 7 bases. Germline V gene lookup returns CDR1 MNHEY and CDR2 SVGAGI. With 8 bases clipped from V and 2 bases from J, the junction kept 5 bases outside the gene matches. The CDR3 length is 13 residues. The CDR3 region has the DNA TGTGCCAGCGGGAGGGGGCCGAACTATGGCTACACCTTC. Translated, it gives CASGRGPNYGYTF.

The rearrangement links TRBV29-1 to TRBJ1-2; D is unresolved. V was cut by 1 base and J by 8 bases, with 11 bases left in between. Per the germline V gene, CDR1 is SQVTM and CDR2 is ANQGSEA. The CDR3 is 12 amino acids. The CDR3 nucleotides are TGCAGCGTTGAAGTTCGGGGAAGCGGCTACACCTTC. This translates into CSVEVRGSGYTF.

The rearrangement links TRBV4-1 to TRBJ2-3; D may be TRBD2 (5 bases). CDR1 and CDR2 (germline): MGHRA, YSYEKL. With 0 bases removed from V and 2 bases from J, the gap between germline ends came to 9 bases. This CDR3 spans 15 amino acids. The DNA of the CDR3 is TGCGCCAGCAGCCAAGATTGGGAGTACACAGATACGCAGTATTTT. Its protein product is CASSQDWEYTDTQYF.

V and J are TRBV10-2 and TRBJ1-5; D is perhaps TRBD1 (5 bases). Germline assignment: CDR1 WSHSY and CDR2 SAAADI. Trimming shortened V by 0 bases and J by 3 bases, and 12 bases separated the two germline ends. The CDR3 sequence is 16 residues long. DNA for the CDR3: TGCGCCAGCAGTGAGTCTGGGGGGACTGCCAATCAGCCCCAGCATTTT. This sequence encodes CASSESGGTANQPQHF.

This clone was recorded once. CDR3 in DNA: TGTGCCAGCACCAGACAGGGTACCGGGGAGCTGTTTTTT. Translating it yields CASTRQGTGELFF. The chain recombines TRBV25-1 with TRBJ2-2; TRBD1 agrees at 7 bases. Germline CDR1 is MGHDK and CDR2 is SYGVNS. Trimming at V came to 7 bases and at J to 5 bases, leaving 4 bases not matched to a gene. The CDR3 is 13 amino acids.

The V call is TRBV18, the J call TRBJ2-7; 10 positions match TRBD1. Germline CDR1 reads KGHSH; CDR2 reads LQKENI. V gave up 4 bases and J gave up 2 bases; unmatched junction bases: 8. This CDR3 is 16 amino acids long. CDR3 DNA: TGTGCCAGCTCACTCGCCGGGACAGGGGAGACCTACGAGCAGTACTTC. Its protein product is CASSLAGTGETYEQYF.

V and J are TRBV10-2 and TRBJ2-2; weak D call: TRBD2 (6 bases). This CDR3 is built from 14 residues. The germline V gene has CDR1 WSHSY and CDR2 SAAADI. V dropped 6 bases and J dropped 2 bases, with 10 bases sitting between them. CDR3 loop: CASRTAGNTGELFF. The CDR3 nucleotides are TGCGCCAGCAGAACAGCGGGCAACACCGGGGAGCTGTTTTTT.

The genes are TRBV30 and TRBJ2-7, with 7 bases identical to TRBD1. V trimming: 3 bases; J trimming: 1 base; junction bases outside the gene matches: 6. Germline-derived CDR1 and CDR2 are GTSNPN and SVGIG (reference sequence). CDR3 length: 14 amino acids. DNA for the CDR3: TGTGCCTGGAGGAGACAGGGTAGGTCCTACGAGCAGTACTTC. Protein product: CAWRRQGRSYEQYF.

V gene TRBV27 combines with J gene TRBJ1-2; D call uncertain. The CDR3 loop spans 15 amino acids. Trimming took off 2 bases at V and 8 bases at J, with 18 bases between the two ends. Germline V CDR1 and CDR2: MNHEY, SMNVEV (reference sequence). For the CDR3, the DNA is TGTGCCAGCAGTTTACGTCCCGACGGTCTTGGGGGCTACACCTTC. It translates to CASSLRPDGLGGYTF.

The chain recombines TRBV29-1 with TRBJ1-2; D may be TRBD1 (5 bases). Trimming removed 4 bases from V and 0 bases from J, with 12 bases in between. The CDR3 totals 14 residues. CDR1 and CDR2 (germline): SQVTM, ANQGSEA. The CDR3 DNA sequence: TGCAGCGTTGGGAACAGGCTAGCTAACTATGGCTACACCTTC. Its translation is CSVGNRLANYGYTF.

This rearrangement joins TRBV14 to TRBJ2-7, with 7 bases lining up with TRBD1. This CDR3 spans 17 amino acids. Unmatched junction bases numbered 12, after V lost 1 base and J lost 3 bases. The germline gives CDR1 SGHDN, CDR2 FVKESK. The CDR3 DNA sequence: TGTGCCAGCAGCCAAGCCATGACCCGCCAGGGGGTCTACGAGCAGTACTTC. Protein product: CASSQAMTRQGVYEQYF.

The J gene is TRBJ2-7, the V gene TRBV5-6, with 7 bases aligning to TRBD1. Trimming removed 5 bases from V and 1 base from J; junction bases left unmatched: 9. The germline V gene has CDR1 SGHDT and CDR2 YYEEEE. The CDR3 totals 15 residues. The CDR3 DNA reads TGTGCCAGCAGGGCCGGGACAGTGGGATCCTACGAGCAGTACTTC. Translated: CASRAGTVGSYEQYF.

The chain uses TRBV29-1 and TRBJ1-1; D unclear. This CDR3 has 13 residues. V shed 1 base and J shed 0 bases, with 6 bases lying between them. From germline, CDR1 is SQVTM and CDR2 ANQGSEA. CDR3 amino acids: CSVEGIVNTEAFF. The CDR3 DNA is TGCAGCGTTGAAGGTATCGTGAACACTGAAGCTTTCTTT. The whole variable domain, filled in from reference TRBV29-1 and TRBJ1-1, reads SAVISQKPSRDICQRGTSLTIQCQVDSQVTMMFWYRQQPGQSLTLIATANQGSEATYESGFVIDKFPISRPNLTFSTLTVSNMSPEDSSIYLCSVEGIVNTEAFFGQGTRLTVV.

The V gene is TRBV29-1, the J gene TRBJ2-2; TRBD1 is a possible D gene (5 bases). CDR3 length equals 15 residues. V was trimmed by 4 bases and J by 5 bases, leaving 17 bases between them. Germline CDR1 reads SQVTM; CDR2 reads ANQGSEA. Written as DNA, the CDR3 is TGCAGCGTTGTGGACACCATCGGGCGGACCGGGGAGCTGTTTTTT. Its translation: CSVVDTIGRTGELFF.

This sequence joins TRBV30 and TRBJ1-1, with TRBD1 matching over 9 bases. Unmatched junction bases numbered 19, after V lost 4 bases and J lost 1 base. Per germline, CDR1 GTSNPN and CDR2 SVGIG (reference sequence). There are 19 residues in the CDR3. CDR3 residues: CAWIRINAGQGYQNTEAFF. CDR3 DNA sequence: TGTGCCTGGATAAGGATAAATGCAGGACAGGGGTATCAGAACACTGAAGCTTTCTTT.

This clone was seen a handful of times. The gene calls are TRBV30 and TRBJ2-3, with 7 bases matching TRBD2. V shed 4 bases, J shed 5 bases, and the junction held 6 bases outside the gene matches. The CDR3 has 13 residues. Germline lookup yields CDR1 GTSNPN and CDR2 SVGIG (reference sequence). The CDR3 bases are TGTGCCTGGAATGGGGCTAGCGGAGATACGCAGTATTTT. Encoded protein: CAWNGASGDTQYF.

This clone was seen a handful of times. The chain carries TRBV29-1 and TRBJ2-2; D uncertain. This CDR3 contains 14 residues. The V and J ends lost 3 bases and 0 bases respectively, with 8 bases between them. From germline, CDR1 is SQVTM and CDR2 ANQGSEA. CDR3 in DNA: TGCAGCGTTGATGGCAGCACGAACACCGGGGAGCTGTTTTTT. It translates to CSVDGSTNTGELFF.

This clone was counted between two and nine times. CDR3 sequence reads: CASSPQGPGGEQYF. CDR3 nucleotides: TGTGCCAGCTCACCGCAAGGGCCCGGGGGCGAGCAGTACTTC. J is TRBJ2-7 and V is TRBV18; TRBD2 might be the D (6 bases). The CDR3 consists of 14 residues. CDR1 is KGHSH and CDR2 is LQKENI in the germline V gene. V dropped 3 bases and J dropped 6 bases, with 15 bases sitting between them.

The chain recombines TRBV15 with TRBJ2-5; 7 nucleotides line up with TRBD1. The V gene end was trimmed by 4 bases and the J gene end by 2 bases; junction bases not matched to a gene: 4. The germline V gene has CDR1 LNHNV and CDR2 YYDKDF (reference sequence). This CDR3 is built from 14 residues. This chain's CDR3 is CATSTGTEQETQYF. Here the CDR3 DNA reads TGTGCCACCAGCACCGGGACAGAGCAAGAGACCCAGTACTTC.

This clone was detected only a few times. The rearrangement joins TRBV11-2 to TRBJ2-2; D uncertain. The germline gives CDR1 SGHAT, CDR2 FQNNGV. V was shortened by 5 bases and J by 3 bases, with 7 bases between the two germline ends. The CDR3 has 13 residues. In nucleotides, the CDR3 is TGTGCCAGCAGCCCCCAGTACACCGGGGAGCTGTTTTTT. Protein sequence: CASSPQYTGELFF. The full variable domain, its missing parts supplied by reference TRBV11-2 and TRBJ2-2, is EAGVAQSPRYKIIEKRQSVAFWCNPISGHATLYWYQQILGQGPKLLIQFQNNGVVDDSQLPKDRFSAERLKGVDSTLKIQPAKLEDSAVYLCASSPQYTGELFFGEGSRLTVL.

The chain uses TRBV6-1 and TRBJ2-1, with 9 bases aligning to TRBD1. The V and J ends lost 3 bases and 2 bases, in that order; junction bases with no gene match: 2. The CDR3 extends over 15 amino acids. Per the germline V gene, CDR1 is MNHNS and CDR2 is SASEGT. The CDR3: CASSEGQGPYNEQFF. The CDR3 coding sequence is TGTGCCAGCAGTGAGGGACAGGGTCCCTACAATGAGCAGTTCTTC.